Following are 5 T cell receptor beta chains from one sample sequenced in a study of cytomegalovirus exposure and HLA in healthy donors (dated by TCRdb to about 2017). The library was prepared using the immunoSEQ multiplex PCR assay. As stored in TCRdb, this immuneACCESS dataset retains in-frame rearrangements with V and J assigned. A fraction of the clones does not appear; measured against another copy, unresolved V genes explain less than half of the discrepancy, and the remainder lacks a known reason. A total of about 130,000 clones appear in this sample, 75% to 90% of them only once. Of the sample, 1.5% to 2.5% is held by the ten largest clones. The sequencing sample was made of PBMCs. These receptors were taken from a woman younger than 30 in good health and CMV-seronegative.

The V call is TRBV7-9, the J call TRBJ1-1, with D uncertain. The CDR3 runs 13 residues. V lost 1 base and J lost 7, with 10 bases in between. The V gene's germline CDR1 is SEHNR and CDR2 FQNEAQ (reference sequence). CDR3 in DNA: TGTGCCAGCAGCTTAGATGGTCCCAGTGAAGCTTTCTTT. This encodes CASSLDGPSEAFF.

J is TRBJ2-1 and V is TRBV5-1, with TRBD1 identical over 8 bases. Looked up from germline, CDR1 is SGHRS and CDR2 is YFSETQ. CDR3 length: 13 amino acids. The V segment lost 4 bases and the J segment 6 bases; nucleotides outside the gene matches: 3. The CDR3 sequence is CASSLDRGNEQFF. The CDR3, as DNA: TGCGCCAGCAGCCTAGACAGGGGCAATGAGCAGTTCTTC.

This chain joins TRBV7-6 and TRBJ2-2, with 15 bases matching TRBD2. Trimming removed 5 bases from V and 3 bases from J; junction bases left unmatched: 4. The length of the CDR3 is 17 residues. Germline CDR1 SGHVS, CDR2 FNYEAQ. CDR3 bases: TGTGCCAGCAGCCCGGGACTAGCGGGAGGTGACACCGGGGAGCTGTTTTTT. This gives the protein CASSPGLAGGDTGELFF.

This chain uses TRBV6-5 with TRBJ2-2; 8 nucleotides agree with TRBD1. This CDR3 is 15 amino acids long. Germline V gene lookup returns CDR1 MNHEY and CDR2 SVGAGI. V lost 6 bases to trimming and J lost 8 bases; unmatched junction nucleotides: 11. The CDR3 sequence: CASRAGTGDGGELFF. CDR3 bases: TGTGCCAGCAGAGCCGGGACAGGCGATGGGGGGGAGCTGTTTTTT.

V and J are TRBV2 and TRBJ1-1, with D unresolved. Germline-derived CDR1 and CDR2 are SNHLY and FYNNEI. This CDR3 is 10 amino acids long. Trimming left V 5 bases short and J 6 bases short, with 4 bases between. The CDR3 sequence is CASSIAEAFF. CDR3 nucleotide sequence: TGTGCCAGCAGTATAGCTGAAGCTTTCTTT.